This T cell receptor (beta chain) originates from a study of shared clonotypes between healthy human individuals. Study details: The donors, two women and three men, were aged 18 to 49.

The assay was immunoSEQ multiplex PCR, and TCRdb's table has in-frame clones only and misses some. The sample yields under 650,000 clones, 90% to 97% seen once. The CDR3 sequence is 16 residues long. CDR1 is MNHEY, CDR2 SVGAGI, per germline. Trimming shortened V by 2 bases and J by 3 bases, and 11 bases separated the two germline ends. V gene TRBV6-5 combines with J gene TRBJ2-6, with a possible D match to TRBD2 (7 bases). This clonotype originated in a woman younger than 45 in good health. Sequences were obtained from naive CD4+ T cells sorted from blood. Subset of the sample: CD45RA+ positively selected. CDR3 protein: CASSYRGGYGANVLTF. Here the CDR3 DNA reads TGTGCCAGCAGTTACAGGGGGGGTTATGGGGCCAACGTCCTGACTTTC.